The 8 T cell receptor beta chains below were found in one sample sequenced in a study of blood T cells in healthy people across ages. Together with a sample-barcoded 5' primer, a J-beta primer mix was included in a second PCR lasting about 7 to 11 cycles. MiXCR, applied by TCRdb to the 5' RACE reads, yields one record per CDR3 protein. The sample has about 760,000 distinct CDR3 sequences, 20% to 25% seen once. The same sample was also studied in work on T cells of mothers and their children.

Sequencing used blood. These TCRs come from a boy between 10 and 17 years old in good health.

In its sample, this clonotype was seen many times. The genes are TRBV5-1 and TRBJ2-5, with D maybe TRBD1 (6 bases). CDR1 is SGHRS and CDR2 is YFSETQ in the germline V gene. There are 15 residues in the CDR3. The germline V and J ends were trimmed by 0 bases and 2 bases, with 11 bases remaining between them. CDR3: CASSLEGVWQETQYF. In nucleotides, the CDR3 is TGCGCCAGCAGCTTGGAGGGGGTGTGGCAAGAGACCCAGTACTTC.

This clonotype showed up just a few times. The rearrangement links TRBV13 to TRBJ2-5; 7 bases agree with TRBD1. The CDR3 length is 14 residues. Trimming at V came to 2 bases and at J to 3 bases, leaving 3 bases not matched to a gene. Germline-derived CDR1 and CDR2 are PRHDT and FYEKMQ (reference sequence). CDR3 DNA: TGTGCCAGCAGCTTATATGACAGGGAAGAGACCCAGTACTTC. It yields the protein CASSLYDREETQYF. The whole variable domain, filled in from reference TRBV13 and TRBJ2-5, reads AAGVIQSPRHLIKEKRETATLKCYPIPRHDTVYWYQQGPGQDPQFLISFYEKMQSDKGSIPDRFSAQQFSDYHSELNMSSLELGDSALYFCASSLYDREETQYFGPGTRLLVL.

The table lists this clonotype with a few counts. The chain joins TRBV20-1 to TRBJ2-7; no reliable D call. This CDR3 region has 16 residues. Germline CDR1 reads DFQATT; CDR2 reads SNEGSKA (reference sequence). With 5 bases removed from V and 2 bases from J, the gap between germline ends came to 22 bases. CDR3 in DNA: TGCAGTGCTGAACCAGTAAGCCACACCGTTCCCTACGAGCAGTACTTC. The encoded protein is CSAEPVSHTVPYEQYF.

The chain couples TRBV5-1 to TRBJ2-6; D unclear. The V gene's germline CDR1 is SGHRS and CDR2 YFSETQ. There are 16 residues in the CDR3. V was shortened by 4 bases and J by 0 bases, with 11 bases between the two germline ends. The CDR3: CASSREDNSGANVLTF. Here the CDR3 DNA reads TGCGCCAGCAGCCGAGAAGACAACTCTGGGGCCAACGTCCTGACTTTC.

This clonotype was seen more than once but under ten times. This chain connects TRBV14 to TRBJ1-2; no firm D call. V was cut by 1 base and J by 1 base, with 10 bases left in between. Looked up from germline, CDR1 is SGHDN and CDR2 is FVKESK. This CDR3 is 15 amino acids long. CDR3 coding DNA: TGTGCCAGCAGCCAAGCCGAGGGTCTTAACTATGGCTACACCTTC. Protein product: CASSQAEGLNYGYTF.

CDR3 DNA sequence: TGTGCCAGCAGCTTGCAGTCCTCACCTAGCACAGATACGCAGTATTTT. Protein: CASSLQSSPSTDTQYF. The chain couples TRBV7-2 to TRBJ2-3; no reliable D call. V lost 3 bases to trimming and J lost 0 bases, with 13 bases between them. This CDR3 has 16 residues. The V gene's germline CDR1 is SGHTA and CDR2 FQGNSA. Drawing the rest from reference TRBV7-2 and TRBJ2-3, the complete variable domain is GAGVSQSPSNKVTEKGKDVELRCDPISGHTALYWYRQSLGQGLEFLIYFQGNSAPDKSGLPSDRFSAERTGGSVSTLTIQRTQQEDSAVYLCASSLQSSPSTDTQYFGPGTRLTVL.

This clonotype was recorded a few times. J is TRBJ2-5 and V is TRBV11-2, with D unresolved. The germline V gene encodes CDR1 SGHAT and CDR2 FQNNGV. V was shortened by 3 bases and J by 5 bases, with 10 bases between the two germline ends. The CDR3 is 13 amino acids. The CDR3 loop is CASSFGSSETQYF. DNA of the CDR3: TGTGCCAGCAGCTTTGGATCTTCGGAGACCCAGTACTTC.

There are a few counts of this clonotype. This chain links TRBV29-1 with TRBJ2-6; 7 nucleotides line up with TRBD1. CDR1 SQVTM and CDR2 ANQGSEA come from the germline V gene. This CDR3 is 15 amino acids long. With 7 bases clipped from V and 2 bases from J, the junction kept 8 bases outside the gene matches. CDR3 DNA: TGCAGCGCTGGGGACAGTCCGCCTGGGGCCAACGTCCTGACTTTC. It yields the protein CSAGDSPPGANVLTF.